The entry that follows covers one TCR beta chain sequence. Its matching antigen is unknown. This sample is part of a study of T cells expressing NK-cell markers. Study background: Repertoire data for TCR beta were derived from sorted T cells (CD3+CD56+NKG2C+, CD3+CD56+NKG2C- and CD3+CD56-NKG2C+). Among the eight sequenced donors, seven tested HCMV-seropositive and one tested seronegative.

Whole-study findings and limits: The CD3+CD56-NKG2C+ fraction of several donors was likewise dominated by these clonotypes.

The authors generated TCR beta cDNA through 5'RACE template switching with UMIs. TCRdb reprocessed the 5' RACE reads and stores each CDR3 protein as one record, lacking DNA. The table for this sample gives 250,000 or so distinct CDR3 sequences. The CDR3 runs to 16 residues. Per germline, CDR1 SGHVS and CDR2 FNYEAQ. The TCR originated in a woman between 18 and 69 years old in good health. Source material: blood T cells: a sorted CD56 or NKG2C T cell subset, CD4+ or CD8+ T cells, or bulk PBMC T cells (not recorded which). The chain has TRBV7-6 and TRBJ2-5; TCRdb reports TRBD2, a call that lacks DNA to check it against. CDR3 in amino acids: CASSLERTSGQETQYF.